This T cell receptor (beta chain) was documented in a study of blood T cells in healthy people across ages. Then a second PCR, running about 6 to 12 cycles, was carried out with a sample-barcoded 5' primer and a J-beta primer mix. In TCRdb, the 5' RACE reads were re-called with MiXCR into one record per CDR3 protein. The data contain about 930,000 distinct CDR3 sequences, under 35% of them singletons. Per germline, CDR1 MDHEN and CDR2 SYDVKM. The CDR3 covers 16 residues. Trimming cost V 4 bases and J 2 bases; bases outside gene matches: 8. This clonotype has a handful of counts. The sample was also reused in another study, on T cells of mothers and their children.

The material sequenced was blood. V is TRBV28 and J is TRBJ2-5, with TRBD1 matching over 9 bases. The receptor was derived from a woman in her thirties or forties in good health. The CDR3 region is CASSSPRQGGQETQYF. CDR3 DNA sequence: TGTGCCAGCAGTTCACCTCGACAGGGGGGACAAGAGACCCAGTACTTC.